Shown below are 7 T cell receptor beta chains from a single sample sequenced in a study of blood T cell repertoires in COVID-19. The repertoire was sequenced with immunoSEQ multiplex PCR; TCRdb's copy has only in-frame clones and lacks some. The sample includes tens of thousands of clones, about four fifths of them seen just once. Sequencing used peripheral blood. The receptors were gathered from a woman older than 75 with acute or convalescent COVID-19.

This chain connects TRBV29-1 to TRBJ2-3, with 8 nucleotides matching TRBD2. CDR1 and CDR2 (germline): SQVTM, ANQGSEA. The length of the CDR3 is 17 residues. The ends lost 1 base at V and 5 bases at J; junction bases unmatched: 14. The CDR3 loop reads CSVEGISGDFGKDTQYF. The CDR3 DNA is TGCAGCGTTGAAGGGATTAGCGGGGATTTCGGGAAAGATACGCAGTATTTT.

The chain has TRBV28 and TRBJ2-7; maybe TRBD2 (5 bases). The CDR3 has 15 amino acids. V lost 2 bases, J lost 5 bases, and 16 bases lay in between. Germline V gives CDR1 MDHEN, CDR2 SYDVKM. CDR3 bases: TGTGCCAGCAGTTTAGTGGGAGTAGTCAGCGACGAGCAGTACTTC. Protein: CASSLVGVVSDEQYF. The full variable domain, in which reference TRBV28 and TRBJ2-7 provide the parts outside the CDR3, is DVKVTQSSRYLVKRTGEKVFLECVQDMDHENMFWYRQDPGLGLRLIYFSYDVKMKEKGDIPEGYSVSREKKERFSLILESASTNQTSMYLCASSLVGVVSDEQYFGPGTRLTVT.

V gene TRBV5-1 combines with J gene TRBJ1-1; D may be TRBD1 (5 bases). Germline assignment: CDR1 SGHRS and CDR2 YFSETQ. The CDR3 has 13 residues. V dropped 2 bases and J dropped 4 bases, with 9 bases sitting between them. CDR3 in DNA: TGCGCCAGCAGCTTACAGGTGGGCACTGAAGCTTTCTTT. Amino acid sequence: CASSLQVGTEAFF.

The chain combines TRBV19 with TRBJ1-2; D gene unclear. The CDR3 runs to 13 residues. Per the germline V gene, CDR1 is LNHDA and CDR2 is SQIVND (reference sequence). With 0 bases removed from V and 1 base from J, the gap between germline ends came to 3 bases. The CDR3 loop is CASSIDSNYGYTF. DNA for the CDR3: TGTGCCAGTAGTATAGACAGTAACTATGGCTACACCTTC.

The V call is TRBV29-1, the J call TRBJ1-4; D possibly corresponds to TRBD1 (6 bases). This CDR3 region has 13 residues. Trimming took off 4 bases at V and 8 bases at J, with 14 bases between the two ends. The germline CDR1 and CDR2 sequences are SQVTM and ANQGSEA. DNA for the CDR3: TGCAGCGTTGGGGCAGGGGTATCCGAAAAACTGTTTTTT. This codes for CSVGAGVSEKLFF.

V usage is TRBV5-1 and J usage is TRBJ2-5, with 10 bases fitting TRBD2. With 3 bases clipped from V and 2 bases from J, the junction kept 7 bases outside the gene matches. Germline V gene sequence: CDR1 SGHRS, CDR2 YFSETQ. The CDR3 contains 16 residues. The CDR3 loop reads CASSSSGGAVQETQYF. The DNA of the CDR3 is TGCGCCAGCAGCTCCAGCGGGGGGGCGGTACAAGAGACCCAGTACTTC.

V usage is TRBV10-3 and J usage is TRBJ2-2, with no clear D. This CDR3 is built from 13 residues. Germline values: CDR1 ENHRY, CDR2 SYGVKD. Trimming cost V 4 bases and J 0 bases, with 3 bases left between them. The CDR3 loop is CAISAANTGELFF. DNA of the CDR3: TGTGCCATCAGTGCAGCGAACACCGGGGAGCTGTTTTTT.